A single sample gave rise to the 11 T cell receptor beta chains below, sequenced in a study of OX40 agonist ivuxolimab in advanced cancers. Using immunoSEQ multiplex PCR, the repertoire was profiled, and TCRdb retains in-frame clones only, with some absent. The data contain 45,000 or so clones, roughly 90% of them singletons. The source was CD4+ or CD8+ T cells sorted from blood, collected in a trial of the OX40 agonist ivuxolimab. The receptors shown here come from an adult with an advanced solid tumor such as melanoma, head and neck, liver or kidney cancer.

The V and J genes are TRBV27 and TRBJ1-5; 7 bases match TRBD1. The CDR3 is made up of 14 amino acids. V gave up 5 bases and J gave up 5 bases; unmatched junction bases: 6. Germline-derived CDR1 and CDR2 are MNHEY and SMNVEV (reference sequence). The CDR3 nucleotides read TGTGCCAGCAGTCTGACAGGGTCTGATCAGCCCCAGCATTTT. Its protein is CASSLTGSDQPQHF.

The chain carries TRBV27 and TRBJ1-4; 10 nucleotides line up with TRBD1. V dropped 5 bases and J dropped 10; count of bases not matched to a gene: 4. Germline V lookup: CDR1 MNHEY, CDR2 SMNVEV (reference sequence). The CDR3 runs to 13 residues. CDR3 in amino acids: CASSPRTGGKLFF. CDR3 sequence (DNA): TGTGCCAGCAGTCCAAGGACAGGGGGAAAACTGTTTTTT.

The chain uses TRBV5-4 and TRBJ2-1, with TRBD2 identical over 7 bases. The V segment lost 4 bases and the J segment 5 bases; nucleotides outside the gene matches: 12. This CDR3 is 16 amino acids long. Germline V gene data show CDR1 as SGHNT and CDR2 as YYREEE (reference sequence). CDR3 loop: CASSPQGAGAHNEQFF. The DNA of the CDR3 is TGTGCCAGCAGCCCCCAGGGTGCGGGAGCCCACAATGAGCAGTTCTTC.

This clone is judged medium-sized. V is TRBV19 and J is TRBJ1-1; 9 bases align to TRBD1. Germline CDR1 and CDR2: LNHDA and SQIVND (reference sequence). Unmatched junction bases numbered 2, after V lost 3 bases and J lost 3 bases. The CDR3 consists of 14 residues. CDR3 protein: CASSIDRGYTEAFF. The CDR3 nucleotides are TGTGCCAGTAGTATTGACAGGGGGTACACTGAAGCTTTCTTT.

The chain uses TRBV23-1 and TRBJ1-5; D unclear. Being an ORF, TRBV23-1 has a function that is uncertain. V was clipped by 4 bases and J by 3 bases, with 16 bases between them. The CDR3 contains 16 residues. CDR3 nucleotide sequence: TGCGCCAGCAGTCCCTTTGGGGTCCAACCCAATCAGCCCCAGCATTTT. Residues: CASSPFGVQPNQPQHF.

This sequence joins TRBV27 and TRBJ2-1; D may be TRBD2 (5 bases). The V end lost 0 bases, the J end lost 6 bases, and 15 bases lay between the germline ends. Germline CDR1 MNHEY, CDR2 SMNVEV (reference sequence). CDR3 length equals 16 residues. The CDR3 loop is CASSLSPGTALNEQFF. The CDR3 DNA reads as TGTGCCAGCAGTTTATCACCGGGAACGGCCCTCAATGAGCAGTTCTTC.

The chain carries TRBV27 and TRBJ2-1; 10 bases map to TRBD2. V dropped 5 bases and J dropped 3; count of bases not matched to a gene: 4. Germline assignment: CDR1 MNHEY and CDR2 SMNVEV (reference sequence). The CDR3 runs 15 residues. DNA of the CDR3: TGTGCCAGCAGTACTCAGCGGGAGGGCTACAATGAGCAGTTCTTC. Amino acids: CASSTQREGYNEQFF.

The chain is built from TRBV4-1 and TRBJ1-2, with D possibly matching TRBD1 (6 bases). Germline assignment: CDR1 MGHRA and CDR2 YSYEKL. CDR3 length equals 18 residues. Trimming took off 0 bases at V and 4 bases at J, with 21 bases between the two ends. The CDR3 nucleotides are TGCGCCAGCAGCCAAGATATGTATTTGGAGCAGGACAGCTATGGCTACACCTTC. Protein: CASSQDMYLEQDSYGYTF.

This clone has only a few counts. The V and J genes are TRBV2 and TRBJ2-7; no reliable D call. CDR3 length: 12 residues. The V end was cut by 3 bases, the J end by 2 bases, with 5 bases between. Germline V gene lookup returns CDR1 SNHLY and CDR2 FYNNEI. CDR3 protein: CASSDSTYEQYF. The DNA of the CDR3 is TGTGCCAGCAGTGACAGTACCTACGAGCAGTACTTC.

The gene calls are TRBV5-1 and TRBJ2-3, with 11 bases identical to TRBD2. Trimming cost V 1 base and J 1 base; bases outside gene matches: 8. The CDR3 loop spans 18 amino acids. The germline CDR1 and CDR2 sequences are SGHRS and YFSETQ. Written as DNA, the CDR3 is TGCGCCAGCAGCTTGTCTAGACTAGCGGGACTAGGCACAGATACGCAGTATTTT. Translated: CASSLSRLAGLGTDTQYF.

This chain links TRBV9 with TRBJ2-7, with 7 bases aligning to TRBD1. The CDR3 consists of 15 residues. The germline gives CDR1 SGDLS, CDR2 YYNGEE. The J segment lost 3 bases and the V segment lost 2 bases, leaving 8 bases of the junction unmatched. CDR3 bases: TGTGCCAGCAGCGTCTCGACAGGGAGAGGCTACGAGCAGTACTTC. Translation gives CASSVSTGRGYEQYF. Supplemented by reference TRBV9 and TRBJ2-7, the full variable domain reads DSGVTQTPKHLITATGQRVTLRCSPRSGDLSVYWYQQSLDQGLQFLIQYYNGEERAKGNILERFSAQQFPDLHSELNLSSLELGDSALYFCASSVSTGRGYEQYFGPGTRLTVT.